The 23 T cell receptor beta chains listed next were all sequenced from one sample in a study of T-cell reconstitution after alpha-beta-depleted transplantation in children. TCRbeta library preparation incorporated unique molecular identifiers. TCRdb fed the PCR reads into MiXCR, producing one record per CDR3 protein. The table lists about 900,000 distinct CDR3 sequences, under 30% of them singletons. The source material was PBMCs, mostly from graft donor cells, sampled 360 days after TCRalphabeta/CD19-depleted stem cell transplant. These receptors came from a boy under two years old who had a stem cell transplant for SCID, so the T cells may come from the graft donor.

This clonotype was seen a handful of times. CDR3: CASSRDRGGRNTIYF. The CDR3 DNA sequence: TGTGCCAGCAGCCGGGACAGGGGCGGTAGAAACACCATATATTTT. The rearrangement joins TRBV7-2 to TRBJ1-3; 10 nucleotides line up with TRBD1. The V segment lost 5 bases and the J segment 5 bases; nucleotides outside the gene matches: 6. Per the germline V gene, CDR1 is SGHTA and CDR2 is FQGNSA. The CDR3 contains 15 residues.

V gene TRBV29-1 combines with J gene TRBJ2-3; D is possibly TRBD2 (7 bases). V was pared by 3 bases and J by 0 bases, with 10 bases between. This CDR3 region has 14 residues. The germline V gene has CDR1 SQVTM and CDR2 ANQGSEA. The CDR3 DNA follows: TGCAGCGTTGAGCGGGGGCCCAGCACAGATACGCAGTATTTT. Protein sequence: CSVERGPSTDTQYF.

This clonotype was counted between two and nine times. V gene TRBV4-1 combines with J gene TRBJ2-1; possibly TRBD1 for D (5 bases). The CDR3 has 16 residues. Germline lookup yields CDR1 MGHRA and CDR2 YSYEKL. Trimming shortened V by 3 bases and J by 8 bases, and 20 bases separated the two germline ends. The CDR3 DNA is TGCGCCAGCAGCCACCACGTCAGGGTTAAGAGCGATGAGCAGTTCTTC. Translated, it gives CASSHHVRVKSDEQFF.

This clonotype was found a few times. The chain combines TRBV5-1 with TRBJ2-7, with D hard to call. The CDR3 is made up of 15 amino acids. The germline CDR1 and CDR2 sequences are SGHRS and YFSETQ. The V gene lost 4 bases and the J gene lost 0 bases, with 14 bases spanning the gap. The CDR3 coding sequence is TGCGCCAGCAGCGTAAGGGCTGGAAGCTCCTACGAGCAGTACTTC. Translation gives CASSVRAGSSYEQYF.

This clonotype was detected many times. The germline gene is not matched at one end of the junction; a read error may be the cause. CDR3 nucleotide sequence: TGTGCCAGCAGTTTAACAGGGGATTACGAGCAGTACTTC. It yields the protein CASSLTGDYEQYF. The rearrangement uses TRBV5-1 and TRBJ2-7, with 7 bases identical to TRBD1. Germline assignment: CDR1 SGHRS and CDR2 YFSETQ. The CDR3 loop spans 13 amino acids.

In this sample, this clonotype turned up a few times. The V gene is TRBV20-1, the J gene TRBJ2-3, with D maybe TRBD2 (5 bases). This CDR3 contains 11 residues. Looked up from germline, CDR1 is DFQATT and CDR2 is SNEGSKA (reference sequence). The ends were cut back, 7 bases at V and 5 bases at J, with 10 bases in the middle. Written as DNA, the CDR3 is TGCAGTGTCATAGGACTAGATACGCAGTATTTT. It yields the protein CSVIGLDTQYF.

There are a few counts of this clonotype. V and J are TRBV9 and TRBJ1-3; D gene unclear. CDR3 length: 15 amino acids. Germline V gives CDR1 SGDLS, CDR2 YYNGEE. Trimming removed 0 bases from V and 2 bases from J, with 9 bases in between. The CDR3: CASSVDSAAGNTIYF. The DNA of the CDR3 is TGTGCCAGCAGCGTAGACTCGGCGGCTGGAAACACCATATATTTT.

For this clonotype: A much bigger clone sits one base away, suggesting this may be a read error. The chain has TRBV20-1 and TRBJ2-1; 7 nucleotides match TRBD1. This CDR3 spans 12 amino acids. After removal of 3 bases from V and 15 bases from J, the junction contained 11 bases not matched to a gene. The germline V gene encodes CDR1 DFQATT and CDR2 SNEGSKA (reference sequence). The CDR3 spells CSARDPGQKRFF. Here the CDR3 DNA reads TGCAGTGCTAGGGATCCGGGACAGAAGCGGTTCTTC.

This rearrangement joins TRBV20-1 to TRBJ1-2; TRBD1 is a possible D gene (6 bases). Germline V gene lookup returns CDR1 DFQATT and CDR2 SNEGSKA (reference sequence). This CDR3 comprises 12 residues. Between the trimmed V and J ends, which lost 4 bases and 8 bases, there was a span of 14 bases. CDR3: CSATSGVWGYTF. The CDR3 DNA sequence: TGCAGTGCTACCTCAGGGGTGTGGGGCTACACCTTC.

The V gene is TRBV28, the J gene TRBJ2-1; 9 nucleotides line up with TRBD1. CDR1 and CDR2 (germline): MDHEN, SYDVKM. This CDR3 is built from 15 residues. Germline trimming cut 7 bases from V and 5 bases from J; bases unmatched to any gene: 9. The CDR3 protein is CASILGDRENNEQFF. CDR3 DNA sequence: TGTGCCAGCATCTTGGGGGACAGGGAGAACAATGAGCAGTTCTTC. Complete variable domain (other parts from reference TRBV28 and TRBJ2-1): DVKVTQSSRYLVKRTGEKVFLECVQDMDHENMFWYRQDPGLGLRLIYFSYDVKMKEKGDIPEGYSVSREKKERFSLILESASTNQTSMYLCASILGDRENNEQFFGPGTRLTVL.

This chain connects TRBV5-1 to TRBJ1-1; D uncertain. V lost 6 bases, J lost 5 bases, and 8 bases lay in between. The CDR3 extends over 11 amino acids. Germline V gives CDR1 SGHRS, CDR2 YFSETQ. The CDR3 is CASISRTEAFF. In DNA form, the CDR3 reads TGCGCCAGCATAAGTAGGACTGAAGCTTTCTTT. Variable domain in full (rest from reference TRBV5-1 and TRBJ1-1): KAGVTQTPRYLIKTRGQQVTLSCSPISGHRSVSWYQQTPGQGLQFLFEYFSETQRNKGNFPGRFSGRQFSNSRSEMNVSTLELGDSALYLCASISRTEAFFGQGTRLTVV.

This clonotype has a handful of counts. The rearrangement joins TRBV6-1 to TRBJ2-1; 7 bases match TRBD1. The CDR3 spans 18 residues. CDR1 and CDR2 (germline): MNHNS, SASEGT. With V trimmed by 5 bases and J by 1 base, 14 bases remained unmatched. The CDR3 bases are TGTGCCAGCAGTCGTACCACAGGGGTTTTTCCATCCTACAATGAGCAGTTCTTC. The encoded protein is CASSRTTGVFPSYNEQFF.

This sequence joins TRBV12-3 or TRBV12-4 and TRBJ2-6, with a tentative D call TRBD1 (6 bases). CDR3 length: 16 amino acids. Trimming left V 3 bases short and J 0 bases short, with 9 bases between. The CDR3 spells CASSLDSLSGANVLTF. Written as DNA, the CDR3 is TGTGCCAGCAGTTTGGACAGTCTCTCTGGGGCCAACGTCCTGACTTTC.

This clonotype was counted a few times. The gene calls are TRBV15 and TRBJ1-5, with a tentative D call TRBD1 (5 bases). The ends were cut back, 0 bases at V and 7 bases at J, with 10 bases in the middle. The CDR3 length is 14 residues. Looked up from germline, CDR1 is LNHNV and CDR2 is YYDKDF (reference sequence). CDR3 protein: CATSREVRGQPQHF. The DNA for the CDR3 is TGTGCCACCAGCAGAGAGGTGAGGGGCCAGCCCCAGCATTTT.

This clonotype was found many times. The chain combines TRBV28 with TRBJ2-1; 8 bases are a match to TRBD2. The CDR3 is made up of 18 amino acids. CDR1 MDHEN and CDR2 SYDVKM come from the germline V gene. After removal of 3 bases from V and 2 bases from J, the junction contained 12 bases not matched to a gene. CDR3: CASSFEGSGVPAYNEQFF. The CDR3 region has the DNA TGTGCCAGCAGTTTTGAGGGTAGCGGGGTCCCCGCCTACAATGAGCAGTTCTTC.

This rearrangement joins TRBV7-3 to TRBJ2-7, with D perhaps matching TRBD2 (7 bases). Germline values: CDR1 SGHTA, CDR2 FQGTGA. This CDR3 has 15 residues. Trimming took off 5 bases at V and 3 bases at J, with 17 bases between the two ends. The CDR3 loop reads CASSLRGGSFYEQYF. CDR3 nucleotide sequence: TGTGCCAGCAGCCTGCGCGGGGGCAGTTTCTACGAGCAGTACTTC. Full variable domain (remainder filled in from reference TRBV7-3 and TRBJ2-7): GAGVSQTPSNKVTEKGKYVELRCDPISGHTALYWYRQSLGQGPEFLIYFQGTGAADDSGLPNDRFFAVRPEGSVSTLKIQRTERGDSAVYLCASSLRGGSFYEQYFGPGTRLTVT.

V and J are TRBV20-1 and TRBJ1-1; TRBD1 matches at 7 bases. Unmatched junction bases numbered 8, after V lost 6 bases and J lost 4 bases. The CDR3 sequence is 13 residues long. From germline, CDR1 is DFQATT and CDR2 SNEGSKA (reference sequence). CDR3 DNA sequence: TGCAGTGCGCCTTCGGACAGGAGCACTGAAGCTTTCTTT. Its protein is CSAPSDRSTEAFF.

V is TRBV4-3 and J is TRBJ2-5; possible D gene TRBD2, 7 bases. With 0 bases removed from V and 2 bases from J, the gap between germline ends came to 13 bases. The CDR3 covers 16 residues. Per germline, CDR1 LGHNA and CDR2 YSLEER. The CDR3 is CASSQDYGGLQETQYF. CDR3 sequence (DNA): TGCGCCAGCAGCCAAGACTACGGGGGGCTTCAAGAGACCCAGTACTTC.

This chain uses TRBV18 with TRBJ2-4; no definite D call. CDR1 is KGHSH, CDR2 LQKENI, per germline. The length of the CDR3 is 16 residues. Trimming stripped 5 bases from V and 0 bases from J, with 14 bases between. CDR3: CASSTPLQIAKNIQYF. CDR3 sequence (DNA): TGTGCCAGCTCAACTCCCTTACAGATAGCCAAAAACATTCAGTACTTC.

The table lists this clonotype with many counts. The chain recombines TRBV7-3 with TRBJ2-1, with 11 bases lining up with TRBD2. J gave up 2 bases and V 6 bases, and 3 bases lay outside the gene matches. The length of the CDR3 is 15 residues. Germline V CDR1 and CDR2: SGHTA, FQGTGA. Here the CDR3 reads CASSRLAGTYNEQFF. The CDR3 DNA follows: TGTGCCAGCAGTCGACTAGCGGGGACCTACAATGAGCAGTTCTTC.

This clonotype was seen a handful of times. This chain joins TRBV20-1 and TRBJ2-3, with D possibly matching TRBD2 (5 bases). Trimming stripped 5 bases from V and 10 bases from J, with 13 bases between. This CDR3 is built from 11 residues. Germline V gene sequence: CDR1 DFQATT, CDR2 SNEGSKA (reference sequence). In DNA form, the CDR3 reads TGCAGTGCTCCCGGAGAGGGAGCGCAGTATTTT. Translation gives CSAPGEGAQYF.

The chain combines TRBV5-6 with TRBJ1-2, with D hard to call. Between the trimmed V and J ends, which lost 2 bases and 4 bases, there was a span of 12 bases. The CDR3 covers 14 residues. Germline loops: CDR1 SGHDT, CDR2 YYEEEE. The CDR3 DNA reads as TGTGCCAGCAGCTTACCGGGAGTCGGCTATGGCTACACCTTC. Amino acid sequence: CASSLPGVGYGYTF.

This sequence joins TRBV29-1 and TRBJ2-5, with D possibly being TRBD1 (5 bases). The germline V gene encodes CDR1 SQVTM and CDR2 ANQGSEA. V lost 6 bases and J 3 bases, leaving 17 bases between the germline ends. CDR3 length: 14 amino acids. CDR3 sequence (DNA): TGCAGCGTCGAAAGCCGACAGTTAGAAGAGACCCAGTACTTC. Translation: CSVESRQLEETQYF.